This TCR delta chain was identified in a study of gamma-delta T cells after stem cell transplantation. A few counts support this clone. A read error is likely here: a far larger clone is one base away. The same CDR3 also results from other DNA sequences found in this sample. V lost 4 bases, J lost 3 bases, and 14 bases lay in between. Germline-derived CDR1 and CDR2 are GEAIGNYY and EKD. The CDR3 sequence is 14 residues long. TCRdb re-identified clones in the RT-PCR reads via CATT. This table has 2,000 to 2,500 delta-chain clones, approximately 3% appearing once. Sequencing used gamma-delta T cells. The chain is built from TRDV2 and TRDJ1; possibly TRDD3 for D (5 bases). The clonotype comes from a human donor. It is not recorded whose cells these are; they may come from a transplant donor. CDR3 nucleotide sequence: TGTGCCTGTGATACCGCTGGGCAATCCGATAAACTCATCTTT. It yields the protein CACDTAGQSDKLIF.